This T cell receptor beta chain appears in the sequencing data of a study of shared clonotypes between healthy human individuals. Method: immunoSEQ multiplex PCR; TCRdb's copy keeps in-frame clones and lacks some. The sample shows nearly 2 million clones, about 95% of them seen only once. From germline, CDR1 is SGHRS and CDR2 YFSETQ. V lost 5 bases and J lost 1, with 11 bases in between. The CDR3 is 14 amino acids. It was CD45RO-negative cells, positively selected for CCR7, that made up naive CD8 cells, with terminally differentiated effector memory CD45RA+ cells excluded. In this sample, this clone turned up once.

The receptor was derived from a man in his late teens or twenties in good health. Material for sequencing was naive CD8+ T cells sorted from blood. The chain links TRBV5-1 to TRBJ2-3, with D perhaps matching TRBD1 (5 bases). The DNA for the CDR3 is TGCGCCAGCAGGACAGAATCTCGCACAGATACGCAGTATTTT. Amino acids: CASRTESRTDTQYF. Full variable domain (missing parts from reference TRBV5-1 and TRBJ2-3): KAGVTQTPRYLIKTRGQQVTLSCSPISGHRSVSWYQQTPGQGLQFLFEYFSETQRNKGNFPGRFSGRQFSNSRSEMNVSTLELGDSALYLCASRTESRTDTQYFGPGTRLTVL.